A single sample is the source of the 16 T cell receptor beta chains below, sequenced in a study of blood T cell repertoires in COVID-19. The table came from immunoSEQ multiplex PCR; TCRdb's copy has only in-frame clones and leaves some out. The sample contains roughly 230,000 clones, roughly 85% of which appear only once. The specimen sequenced was peripheral blood. The receptors derive from a middle-aged man with acute or convalescent COVID-19.

In regard to this clone: One junction end does not reproduce the germline sequence, and a read error may be involved. This rearrangement joins TRBV2 to TRBJ1-5; TRBD1 agrees at 7 bases. This CDR3 has 13 residues. Germline CDR1 is SNHLY and CDR2 is FYNNEI. The CDR3 region is CASREDRVQPQHF. CDR3 coding DNA: TGTGCCAGCAGGGAAGACAGGGTACAGCCCCAGCATTTT.

The chain combines TRBV3-1 (or the pseudogene TRBV3-2) with TRBJ2-2; 7 positions match TRBD2. Germline CDR1 is LGHDT and CDR2 is YNNKEL (reference sequence). V trimming: 1 base; J trimming: 1 base; junction bases outside the gene matches: 3. The CDR3 loop spans 16 amino acids. Here the CDR3 reads CASSQVTGGNTGELFF. The DNA of the CDR3 is TGTGCCAGCAGCCAAGTGACGGGGGGGAACACCGGGGAGCTGTTTTTT.

This clone is a singleton in its sample. The V call is TRBV4-3, the J call TRBJ1-3; D gene unclear. CDR1 and CDR2 (germline): LGHNA, YSLEER. There are 15 residues in the CDR3. V was shortened by 0 bases and J by 1 base, with 7 bases between the two germline ends. In DNA form, the CDR3 reads TGCGCCAGCAGCCAAGATCGACTTTCTGGAAACACCATATATTTT. Translating it yields CASSQDRLSGNTIYF.

As concerns this clone: This sample includes further DNA sequences coding for the same CDR3. This chain links TRBV4-1 with TRBJ1-4; TRBD1 is a possible D gene (6 bases). This CDR3 has 13 residues. From germline, CDR1 is MGHRA and CDR2 YSYEKL. V was clipped by 1 base and J by 7 bases, with 7 bases between them. This CDR3 reads CASSQVRGEKLFF. In DNA form, the CDR3 reads TGCGCCAGCAGCCAAGTCAGGGGTGAAAAACTGTTTTTT.

V and J are TRBV6-4 and TRBJ1-1, with D hard to call. Germline V gene data show CDR1 as MRHNA and CDR2 as SNTAGT. The germline V and J ends were trimmed by 9 bases and 5 bases, with 16 bases remaining between them. This CDR3 is 13 amino acids long. The CDR3 DNA sequence: TGTGCCAGTAACTGCTGCGACACAACTGAAGCTTTCTTT. Its protein is CASNCCDTTEAFF.

The chain carries TRBV5-1 and TRBJ2-5; 7 nucleotides match TRBD1. V gave up 6 bases and J gave up 1 base; unmatched junction bases: 6. Germline V gene data show CDR1 as SGHRS and CDR2 as YFSETQ. The CDR3 extends over 14 amino acids. The CDR3 DNA sequence: TGCGCCAGCACCCCGACAGGGTTCCAAGAGACCCAGTACTTC. Protein sequence: CASTPTGFQETQYF.

The J gene is TRBJ1-4, the V gene TRBV10-3; D is perhaps TRBD1 (5 bases). V was cut by 4 bases and J by 6 bases, with 15 bases left in between. Germline CDR1 ENHRY, CDR2 SYGVKD. This CDR3 spans 15 amino acids. The DNA for the CDR3 is TGTGCCATCAGTGCATCAGGGTCGGAAGATGAAAAACTGTTTTTT. Amino acid sequence: CAISASGSEDEKLFF.

This chain uses TRBV2 with TRBJ1-3; 12 nucleotides align to TRBD1. Looked up from germline, CDR1 is SNHLY and CDR2 is FYNNEI. The CDR3 is 16 amino acids. After removal of 6 bases from V and 1 base from J, the junction contained 4 bases not matched to a gene. CDR3 loop: CASRGDRGPSGNTIYF. DNA for the CDR3: TGTGCCAGCAGGGGGGACAGGGGGCCTTCTGGAAACACCATATATTTT.

The chain joins TRBV18 to TRBJ1-1, with D possibly being TRBD1 (6 bases). The V gene's germline CDR1 is KGHSH and CDR2 LQKENI. The V and J ends lost 4 bases and 3 bases respectively, with 18 bases between them. The CDR3 runs to 16 residues. The CDR3 loop reads CASSLPLQGRDTEAFF. The CDR3 coding sequence is TGTGCCAGCTCACTTCCGTTACAGGGTAGGGACACTGAAGCTTTCTTT.

CDR3 region: CASSVGDEQYF. The CDR3 region has the DNA TGTGCCAGTAGTGTCGGGGACGAGCAGTACTTC. V and J are TRBV19 and TRBJ2-7, with a possible D match to TRBD2 (5 bases). The CDR3 has 11 residues. V was shortened by 5 bases and J by 5 bases, with 7 bases between the two germline ends. Germline CDR1 LNHDA, CDR2 SQIVND (reference sequence).

V gene TRBV29-1 combines with J gene TRBJ2-7, with D maybe TRBD2 (6 bases). The CDR3 runs 14 residues. Deletions cut 7 bases from V and 2 bases from J, with 18 bases between. The germline V gene encodes CDR1 SQVTM and CDR2 ANQGSEA. The CDR3 coding sequence is TGCAGCGCCTCCGGCGGGGCTGCTGCCTACGAGCAGTACTTC. Encoded protein: CSASGGAAAYEQYF.

V and J are TRBV27 and TRBJ2-1, with 7 bases aligning to TRBD1. Germline assignment: CDR1 MNHEY and CDR2 SMNVEV (reference sequence). The CDR3 spans 13 residues. The J segment lost 8 bases and the V segment lost 3 bases, leaving 4 bases of the junction unmatched. The CDR3 DNA reads TGTGCCAGCAGTTTCCAGGGGGACGATGAGCAGTTCTTC. Its translation: CASSFQGDDEQFF.

This clone was seen only once. The chain couples TRBV7-2 to TRBJ1-5, with 8 positions matching TRBD1. Trimming removed 0 bases from V and 6 bases from J; junction bases left unmatched: 4. This CDR3 has 15 amino acids. Germline V CDR1 and CDR2: SGHTA, FQGNSA. The CDR3 nucleotides read TGTGCCAGCAGCTTAGCGAGGACAGGGCCTCAGCCCCAGCATTTT. This translates into CASSLARTGPQPQHF.

This rearrangement joins TRBV3-1 (or the pseudogene TRBV3-2) to TRBJ2-1; D is unclear. Trimming left V 4 bases short and J 6 bases short, with 19 bases between. Germline-derived CDR1 and CDR2 are LGHDT and YNNKEL (reference sequence). The CDR3 has 16 residues. CDR3 in amino acids: CASSLIRHGQANEQFF. The CDR3 coding sequence is TGTGCCAGCAGCCTCATTCGGCATGGCCAGGCCAATGAGCAGTTCTTC.

The sample holds a few counts of this clone. The CDR3 region has the DNA TGTGCCACCAGTGACCATGGACGGGGAGGCTACACCTTC. This sequence encodes CATSDHGRGGYTF. The chain couples TRBV24-1 to TRBJ1-2; D is undetermined. With 4 bases removed from V and 8 bases from J, the gap between germline ends came to 13 bases. The CDR3 is 13 residues long. CDR1 and CDR2 (germline): KGHDR, SFDVKD.

The V and J genes are TRBV5-6 and TRBJ1-1, with a weak D call TRBD1 (5 bases). The V gene lost 6 bases and the J gene lost 1 base, with 16 bases spanning the gap. The CDR3 has 15 residues. Germline CDR1 and CDR2: SGHDT and YYEEEE. The DNA of the CDR3 is TGTGCCAGCACCATCTTAGGGGCCCCGAACACTGAAGCTTTCTTT. Translating gives CASTILGAPNTEAFF.